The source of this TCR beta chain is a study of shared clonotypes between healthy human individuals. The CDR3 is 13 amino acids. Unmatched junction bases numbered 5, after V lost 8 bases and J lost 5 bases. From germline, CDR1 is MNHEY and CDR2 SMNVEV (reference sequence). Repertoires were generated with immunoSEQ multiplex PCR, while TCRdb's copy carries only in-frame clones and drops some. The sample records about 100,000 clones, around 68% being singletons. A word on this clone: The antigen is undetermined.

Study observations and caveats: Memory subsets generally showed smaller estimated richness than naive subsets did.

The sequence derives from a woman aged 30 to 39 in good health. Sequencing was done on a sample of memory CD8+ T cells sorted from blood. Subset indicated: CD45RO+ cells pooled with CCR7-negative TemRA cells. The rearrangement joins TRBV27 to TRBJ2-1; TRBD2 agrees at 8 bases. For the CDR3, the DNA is TGTGCCAGCGGTAGCGGGACTCACAATGAGCAGTTCTTC. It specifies CASGSGTHNEQFF.